These 10 T cell receptor beta chains were all obtained from the same sample, sequenced in a study of control samples from healthy donors and cancer patients. Data came from immunoSEQ multiplex PCR; TCRdb stores just in-frame clones and leaves some out. In the table there are approximately 120,000 clones, 90% of which are singletons. Sequenced input: blood. The origin of the receptors is a human donor in good health. The donor label of this sample is uncertain.

This clone occurred once. The rearrangement links TRBV6-5 to TRBJ1-1; possible D gene TRBD1, 5 bases. The CDR3 contains 11 residues. The V gene's germline CDR1 is MNHEY and CDR2 SVGAGI. Between the trimmed V and J ends, which lost 8 bases and 3 bases, there was a span of 7 bases. The CDR3 DNA reads TGTGCCAGCTTGGGGGACACTGAAGCTTTCTTT. Encoded protein: CASLGDTEAFF.

The V and J genes are TRBV3-1 (or the pseudogene TRBV3-2) and TRBJ1-2; D uncertain. V gave up 4 bases and J gave up 5 bases, with 17 bases separating them. This CDR3 region has 15 residues. Germline V lookup: CDR1 LGHDT, CDR2 YNNKEL (reference sequence). The CDR3 loop reads CASSPLAQTDYGYTF. The DNA of the CDR3 is TGTGCCAGCAGCCCTCTCGCACAGACCGATTATGGCTACACCTTC.

This clone is hyperexpanded in the sample. The chain has TRBV7-6 and TRBJ2-2; TRBD2 aligns across 8 bases. V gave up 5 bases and J gave up 0 bases; unmatched junction bases: 5. Per the germline V gene, CDR1 is SGHVS and CDR2 is FNYEAQ. The CDR3 is 16 amino acids. CDR3 region: CASSRSGDANTGELFF. Here the CDR3 DNA reads TGTGCCAGCAGCCGTAGCGGGGATGCGAACACCGGGGAGCTGTTTTTT.

J is TRBJ2-7 and V is TRBV5-6; 7 positions agree with TRBD2. The CDR3 sequence is 14 residues long. Per germline, CDR1 SGHDT and CDR2 YYEEEE. The J segment lost 3 bases and the V segment lost 4 bases, leaving 7 bases of the junction unmatched. CDR3 region: CASSGQGLHYEQYF. In nucleotides, the CDR3 is TGTGCCAGCAGCGGTCAGGGACTACACTACGAGCAGTACTTC.

This chain links TRBV3-1 (or the pseudogene TRBV3-2) with TRBJ2-5; D remains ambiguous. The CDR3 loop spans 12 amino acids. Trimming pared 5 bases from V and 3 bases from J, leaving 7 bases between. Germline V gene data show CDR1 as LGHDT and CDR2 as YNNKEL (reference sequence). CDR3 protein: CASSGWEETQYF. CDR3 coding DNA: TGTGCCAGCAGCGGTTGGGAAGAGACCCAGTACTTC.

The chain couples TRBV9 to TRBJ1-6, with TRBD1 matching over 7 bases. This CDR3 is 16 amino acids long. Trimming cost V 2 bases and J 12 bases; bases outside gene matches: 14. CDR1 SGDLS and CDR2 YYNGEE come from the germline V gene. CDR3 coding DNA: TGTGCCAGCAGCGTCCACCCCGGGACAGCATCTCTACCCCTCCACTTT. Protein product: CASSVHPGTASLPLHF.

This clone was observed many times. The chain uses TRBV28 and TRBJ2-1, with a tentative D call TRBD1 (7 bases). V lost 5 bases to trimming and J lost 7 bases, with 15 bases between them. This CDR3 has 14 residues. Germline-derived CDR1 and CDR2 are MDHEN and SYDVKM. CDR3 DNA sequence: TGTGCCAGCAGTCTTTCGACAGGGACTAATGAGCAGTTCTTC. Translation: CASSLSTGTNEQFF.

CDR3 DNA sequence: TGTGCCAGCACTATGGGGACAGGGAGTTTAGGGGAGACCCAGTACTTC. This gives the protein CASTMGTGSLGETQYF. The chain is built from TRBV9 and TRBJ2-5, with 9 bases fitting TRBD1. Germline CDR1 SGDLS, CDR2 YYNGEE. J lost 5 bases, V lost 6 bases, and 14 bases had no gene match. The CDR3 consists of 16 residues.

The J gene is TRBJ2-2, the V gene TRBV6-5; maybe TRBD1 (6 bases). Deletions cut 8 bases from V and 7 bases from J, with 11 bases between. CDR1 and CDR2 from the germline V gene are MNHEY and SVGAGI. The CDR3 sequence is 12 residues long. CDR3 nucleotide sequence: TGTGCCAGCCTGGTAGGGGGCGGGGAGCTGTTTTTT. Translating gives CASLVGGGELFF.

The chain uses TRBV29-1 and TRBJ1-6; a possible D gene is TRBD1 (5 bases). CDR3 length equals 13 residues. V lost 7 bases and J lost 10, with 17 bases in between. CDR1 SQVTM and CDR2 ANQGSEA come from the germline V gene. The CDR3 DNA is TGCAGCGCCTCTACCGACAGCGGGTCACCCCTCCACTTT. Translation gives CSASTDSGSPLHF.